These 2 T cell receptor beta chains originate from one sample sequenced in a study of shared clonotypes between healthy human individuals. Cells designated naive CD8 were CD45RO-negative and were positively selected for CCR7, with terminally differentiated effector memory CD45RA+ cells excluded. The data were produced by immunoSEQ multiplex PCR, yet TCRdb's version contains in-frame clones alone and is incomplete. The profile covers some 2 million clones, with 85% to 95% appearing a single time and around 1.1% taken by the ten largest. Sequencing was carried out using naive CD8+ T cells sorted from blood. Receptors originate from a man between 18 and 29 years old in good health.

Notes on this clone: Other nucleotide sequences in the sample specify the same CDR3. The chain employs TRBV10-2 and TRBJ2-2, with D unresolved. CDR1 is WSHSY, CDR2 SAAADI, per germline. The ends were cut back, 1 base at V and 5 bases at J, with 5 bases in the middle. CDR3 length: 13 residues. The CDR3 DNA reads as TGCGCCAGCAGTGAGTTGGGGACCGGGGAGCTGTTTTTT. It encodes CASSELGTGELFF.

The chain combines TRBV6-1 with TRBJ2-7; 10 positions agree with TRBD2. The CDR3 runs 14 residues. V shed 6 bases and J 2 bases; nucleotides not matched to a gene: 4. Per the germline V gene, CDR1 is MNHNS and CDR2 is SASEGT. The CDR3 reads CASRLAGLTYEQYF. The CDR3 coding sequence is TGTGCCAGCAGACTAGCGGGGCTAACCTACGAGCAGTACTTC.